These T cell receptor beta chains were read from a single sample in a study of breast tumors, draining lymph nodes, adjacent tissues. Each CDR3 protein is one row after TCRdb ran MiXCR on the multiplex PCR reads. Among 290,000 or so distinct CDR3 sequences listed, about 33% were seen once. Sequencing input: axillary lymph node tissue. The receptor source for this set is a female donor with breast cancer. Some clones in this sample may be carry-over from other donors' samples. Both conserved end residues are part of each CDR3. Fields, in order: J gene, D gene, clone size, V gene, CDR3 protein, CDR3 DNA. The D gene is left open where the match is weak. Clone size is given for some rows only: seen once, a few or many times, or a class if the clone is expanded.

>TRBJ2-1|-|many|TRBV10-3
CAITGGADNNEQFF
TGTGCCATCACTGGCGGGGCAGATAACAATGAGCAGTTCTTC
>TRBJ2-3|-|-|TRBV9
CASSVDGLSTDTQYF
TGTGCCAGCAGCGTAGACGGGTTGAGCACAGATACGCAGTATTTT
>TRBJ2-3|-|many|TRBV7-9
CASSLDPGFSTDTQYF
TGTGCCAGCAGCTTAGACCCCGGATTTAGCACAGATACGCAGTATTTT
>TRBJ1-3|-|many|TRBV6-1
CASSNQGNTIYF
TGTGCCAGCAGTAATCAGGGTAACACCATATATTTT
>TRBJ2-1|TRBD1|-|TRBV19
CASTHTPDRGLYNEQFF
TGTGCCAGTACCCACACGCCAGACAGGGGGCTTTACAATGAGCAGTTCTTC
>TRBJ2-3|-|-|TRBV10-3
CASSFQTLPDTQYF
TGTGCCAGCAGTTTCCAGACTCTCCCAGATACGCAGTATTTT
>TRBJ2-3|-|many|TRBV7-2
CASSLSRTLTDTQYF
TGTGCCAGCAGCTTGTCCCGGACCCTCACAGATACGCAGTATTTT
>TRBJ2-5|-|many|TRBV7-6
CASSAGRYQETQYF
TGTGCCAGCAGCGCGGGCAGATACCAAGAGACCCAGTACTTC
>TRBJ2-5|-|-|TRBV10-2
CASSRSTITHQETQYF
TGCGCCAGCAGTCGATCGACCATTACCCACCAAGAGACCCAGTACTTC
>TRBJ2-3|-|many|TRBV5-1
CASSFRGVGDTQYF
TGCGCCAGCAGCTTTCGGGGCGTCGGAGATACGCAGTATTTT
>TRBJ1-6|-|many|TRBV7-6
CASSLAVGGGNSPLHF
TGTGCCAGCAGCTTAGCTGTTGGGGGCGGGAATTCACCCCTCCACTTT
>TRBJ2-7|TRBD1|few|TRBV18
CASSLGDRVVYEQYF
TGTGCCAGCTCACTAGGGGACAGGGTTGTATACGAGCAGTACTTC
>TRBJ1-2|TRBD1|many|TRBV6-5
CASSRTGGGYTF
TGTGCCAGCAGTAGAACAGGGGGTGGCTACACCTTC
>TRBJ1-4|TRBD1|-|TRBV11-2
CASSSDRANEKLFF
TGTGCCAGCAGCTCGGACAGGGCTAATGAAAAACTGTTTTTT
>TRBJ2-1|TRBD2|many|TRBV20-1
CSARDGGSSYNEQFF
TGCAGTGCTAGAGATGGCGGGAGCTCCTACAATGAGCAGTTCTTC
>TRBJ2-2|-|many|TRBV5-6
CASSTYRAPGGLFF
TGTGCCAGCAGCACCTACCGGGCTCCCGGTGGGCTGTTTTTT
>TRBJ2-1|TRBD2|-|TRBV7-9
CASTTSGRPSYNEQFF
TGTGCCAGCACCACTAGCGGGAGGCCGTCCTACAATGAGCAGTTCTTC
>TRBJ1-4|-|once|TRBV29-1
CSVEFSRLAGGNEKLFF
TGCAGCGTTGAGTTTTCTCGACTAGCGGGAGGGAATGAAAAACTGTTTTTT
>TRBJ2-1|-|-|TRBV5-8
CASTQGTGAYNEQFF
TGTGCCAGCACCCAAGGAACGGGGGCGTACAATGAGCAGTTCTTC
>TRBJ2-7|-|-|TRBV20-1
CSAINLARVAGEQYF
TGCAGTGCGATCAACTTAGCGAGAGTGGCTGGTGAGCAGTACTTC
>TRBJ1-4|TRBD1|many|TRBV20-1
CSAEGAAGQGHEKLFF
TGCAGTGCAGAGGGGGCTGCGGGACAGGGTCATGAAAAACTGTTTTTT
>TRBJ1-1|TRBD1|few|TRBV9
CASSVATGGTEAFF
TGTGCCAGCAGCGTAGCTACAGGGGGCACTGAAGCTTTCTTT
>TRBJ2-1|TRBD1|many|TRBV7-2
CASSSLTGLHYNEQFF
TGTGCCAGCAGCTCCTTGACAGGGCTCCACTACAATGAGCAGTTCTTC
>TRBJ2-6|-|-|TRBV7-9
CASSLFGVAGANVLTF
TGTGCCAGCAGCTTATTCGGGGTAGCGGGGGCCAACGTCCTGACTTTC
>TRBJ2-7|-|many|TRBV11-3
CACSPGTTLIYEQYF
TGTGCCTGCTCCCCCGGCACCACCTTAATCTACGAGCAGTACTTC
>TRBJ1-6|TRBD1|-|TRBV6-6
CASSHLTGTVGPLHF
TGTGCCAGCAGTCACCTGACAGGGACGGTGGGACCCCTCCACTTT
>TRBJ1-5|TRBD1|once|TRBV7-7
CASSLSGIQGVVVGPGRANQPQHF
TGTGCTAGCAGCCTAAGTGGTATACAGGGGGTTGTTGTCGGACCGGGCAGGGCGAATCAGCCCCAGCATTTT
>TRBJ2-5|TRBD2|many|TRBV20-1
CSATPGLAHTPLGQETQYF
TGCAGTGCCACTCCGGGACTAGCGCATACCCCCCTCGGCCAAGAGACCCAGTACTTC
>TRBJ2-2|-|few|TRBV3-1
CASSPRSGTNTGELFF
TGTGCCAGCAGCCCAAGATCAGGAACGAACACCGGGGAGCTGTTTTTT
>TRBJ2-1|TRBD2|few|TRBV6-5
CASSPSTSGNEQFF
TGTGCCAGCAGTCCCTCGACTAGCGGAAATGAGCAGTTCTTC
>TRBJ1-4|TRBD1|few|TRBV6-5
CASSHSGTGEKLFF
TGTGCCAGCAGTCACTCGGGGACAGGGGAAAAACTGTTTTTT
>TRBJ2-7|-|many|TRBV4-2
CASSQDLTRSGWQYF
TGTGCCAGCAGCCAAGATTTGACTAGGTCGGGTTGGCAGTACTTC
>TRBJ1-6|-|many|TRBV25-1
CASSRGSSYNSPLHF
TGTGCCAGCAGTCGAGGTAGCTCCTATAATTCACCCCTCCACTTT
>TRBJ2-1|TRBD1|many|TRBV6-6
CASRPFSGTGGYNEQFF
TGTGCCAGCCGACCCTTCTCCGGGACAGGAGGTTACAATGAGCAGTTCTTC
>TRBJ1-2|-|-|TRBV15
CATSGGKNYGYTF
TGTGCCACCAGCGGGGGGAAGAACTATGGCTACACCTTC
>TRBJ2-7|TRBD2|many|TRBV5-8
CASSLLPGLAGGPSEQYF
TGTGCCAGCAGCTTGCTCCCTGGACTAGCGGGAGGGCCCTCCGAGCAGTACTTC
>TRBJ2-1|-|many|TRBV7-2
CASSPRVVDREQFF
TGTGCCAGCAGCCCTAGAGTCGTCGATCGTGAGCAGTTCTTC
>TRBJ1-5|-|many|TRBV2
CASRIGLHQPQHF
TGTGCCAGCAGAATAGGGTTGCATCAGCCCCAGCATTTT
>TRBJ2-5|-|many|TRBV4-3
CASSQGSGGETQYF
TGCGCCAGCAGCCAAGGTTCAGGCGGAGAGACCCAGTACTTC
>TRBJ2-2|-|-|TRBV10-3
CAFKADTGELFF
TGTGCCTTCAAAGCGGACACCGGGGAGCTGTTTTTT
>TRBJ2-1|-|many|TRBV6-5
CASSYGDNEQFF
TGTGCCAGCAGTTACGGGGACAATGAGCAGTTCTTC
>TRBJ1-2|-|many|TRBV14
CASSPAGVTYGYTF
TGTGCCAGCAGCCCTGCAGGGGTCACCTATGGCTACACCTTC
>TRBJ2-7|TRBD1|many|TRBV6-6
CASGQASSYEQYF
TGTGCCAGCGGACAGGCTAGCTCCTACGAGCAGTACTTC
>TRBJ2-3|-|few|TRBV6-2/TRBV6-3
CASQVGNGVTDTQYF
TGTGCCAGCCAGGTGGGAAACGGGGTTACAGATACGCAGTATTTT
>TRBJ1-6|-|many|TRBV25-1
CASSEASYNSPLHF
TGTGCCAGCAGTGAGGCCAGCTATAATTCACCCCTCCACTTT
>TRBJ2-1|-|many|TRBV6-5
CASSRRGLNEQFF
TGTGCCAGCAGCAGACGGGGGCTCAATGAGCAGTTCTTC
>TRBJ2-1|TRBD2|many|TRBV12-3/TRBV12-4
CASSPFGTSASPEQFF
TGTGCCAGCAGTCCCTTCGGGACTAGCGCATCACCTGAGCAGTTCTTC
>TRBJ2-1|TRBD2|many|TRBV7-9
CASSAGTSGIEQFF
TGTGCCAGCAGCGCGGGGACTAGCGGGATTGAGCAGTTCTTC
>TRBJ2-3|-|many|TRBV11-3
CASSSVDISDTQYF
TGTGCCAGCAGCTCCGTAGATATTTCGGATACGCAGTATTTT
>TRBJ1-5|-|many|TRBV2
CASRAGNHQPQHF
TGTGCCAGCAGGGCGGGGAACCATCAGCCCCAGCATTTT
>TRBJ1-4|-|many|TRBV5-1
CASSLSGRGEEKLFF
TGCGCCAGCAGCTTGAGCGGGCGAGGGGAAGAAAAACTGTTTTTT
>TRBJ2-2|-|many|TRBV5-5
CASSLPHPNTGELFF
TGTGCCAGCAGCTTGCCCCATCCAAACACCGGGGAGCTGTTTTTT
>TRBJ1-1|-|-|TRBV7-6
CASSLKEGAEAFF
TGTGCCAGCAGCTTAAAGGAGGGAGCTGAAGCTTTCTTT
>TRBJ2-7|-|many|TRBV20-1
CSARDTVRSYEQYF
TGCAGTGCTAGAGATACGGTTAGGAGCTACGAGCAGTACTTC